Following are 12 T cell receptor beta chains from one sample sequenced in a study of CD8 T cells in ankylosing spondylitis. One entry per CDR3 protein results from TCRdb running MiXCR on the 5' RACE reads. The sample lists 300,000 to 350,000 distinct CDR3 sequences; approximately 10% were seen once. Sequencing was performed on blood, either unsorted or a sorted T cell fraction (not recorded which). Source of these receptors: a female donor with ankylosing spondylitis or in good health (not recorded which).

The CDR3 bases are TGTGCCAGCAGTACAGGGGGCGTGAAGCATGAGCAGTTCTTC. This sequence encodes CASSTGGVKHEQFF. The chain carries TRBV6-2 or TRBV6-3 and TRBJ2-1; 9 positions match TRBD1. Germline assignment: CDR1 MNHEY and CDR2 SVGEGT. CDR3 length: 14 residues. V was pared by 5 bases and J by 8 bases, with 7 bases of the junction left unmatched.

V is TRBV18 and J is TRBJ2-5; 9 bases are shared with TRBD2. V lost 2 bases to trimming and J lost 5 bases; unmatched junction nucleotides: 3. CDR3 length: 14 residues. Germline V gene sequence: CDR1 KGHSH, CDR2 LQKENI. In DNA form, the CDR3 reads TGTGCCAGCTCACCAGCCGGGACTAGCGAGACCCAGTACTTC. Protein product: CASSPAGTSETQYF.

This clonotype was observed a handful of times. The chain recombines TRBV4-3 with TRBJ1-4; D remains unclear. Germline V gives CDR1 LGHNA, CDR2 YSLEER. V dropped 3 bases and J dropped 5 bases, with 13 bases sitting between them. The CDR3 is 15 residues long. The CDR3 is CASSQNLGENEKLFF. The CDR3 nucleotides are TGCGCCAGCAGCCAGAATCTCGGGGAGAATGAAAAACTGTTTTTT.

The rearrangement links TRBV11-2 to TRBJ1-4; D is undetermined. Per germline, CDR1 SGHAT and CDR2 FQNNGV. V shed 0 bases and J shed 0 bases, with 2 bases lying between them. The CDR3 has 14 amino acids. The CDR3 region is CASSLDSTNEKLFF. The CDR3 nucleotides read TGTGCCAGCAGCTTAGACTCAACTAATGAAAAACTGTTTTTT. Full variable domain (rest looked up from reference TRBV11-2 and TRBJ1-4): EAGVAQSPRYKIIEKRQSVAFWCNPISGHATLYWYQQILGQGPKLLIQFQNNGVVDDSQLPKDRFSAERLKGVDSTLKIQPAKLEDSAVYLCASSLDSTNEKLFFGSGTQLSVL.

Comments on this clonotype: A much larger clone differs by one base, so this may be a read error. Here the CDR3 DNA reads TGCGCCAGCAGCCACGGACCTTCTCGGTGGTTGTTC. Its protein is CASSHGPSRWLF. The chain uses TRBV4-1 and TRBJ2-1; D is ambiguous. The CDR3 contains 12 residues. Germline CDR1 is MGHRA and CDR2 is YSYEKL.

This clonotype was observed many times. V usage is TRBV10-1 and J usage is TRBJ2-3, with a possible D match to TRBD1 (5 bases). This CDR3 is built from 14 residues. V lost 4 bases and J lost 4, with 12 bases in between. Looked up from germline, CDR1 is WNHNN and CDR2 is SYGVQD (reference sequence). The CDR3 DNA is TGCGCCAGCAGTGGACCAGGGTTGGCAGATACGCAGTATTTT. The encoded protein is CASSGPGLADTQYF.

This clonotype came up a few times. V is TRBV20-1 and J is TRBJ2-1; 8 bases map to TRBD2. Germline CDR1 and CDR2: DFQATT and SNEGSKA (reference sequence). The CDR3 extends over 16 amino acids. Trimming at V came to 5 bases and at J to 2 bases, leaving 11 bases not matched to a gene. In DNA, the CDR3 is TGCAGTGCTCCGGGTGGTAGCGGGACTGCCTACAATGAGCAGTTCTTC. It specifies CSAPGGSGTAYNEQFF.

This clonotype was counted ten times or more. This chain joins TRBV20-1 and TRBJ2-1, with 12 bases fitting TRBD2. The CDR3 length is 18 residues. The V gene's germline CDR1 is DFQATT and CDR2 SNEGSKA (reference sequence). The trim removed 0 bases at V and 4 bases at J, leaving 10 bases unmatched. The CDR3 nucleotides read TGCAGTGCTAGAGATTTGACTAGCGGGAGTCTGGAGTACAATGAGCAGTTCTTC. The encoded protein is CSARDLTSGSLEYNEQFF.

This clonotype was observed many times. CDR3: CASRKECRSLYGELFF. For the CDR3, the DNA is TGTGCCAGCAGGAAGGAGTGCAGGTCGCTTTACGGGGAGCTGTTTTTT. This chain uses TRBV25-1 with TRBJ2-2; D is unclear. Germline V gives CDR1 MGHDK, CDR2 SYGVNS. Trimming took off 6 bases at V and 7 bases at J, with 21 bases between the two ends. The CDR3 contains 16 residues.

This clonotype was seen at least ten times. The chain recombines TRBV20-1 with TRBJ2-3, with a weak D call TRBD2 (5 bases). Germline V gene sequence: CDR1 DFQATT, CDR2 SNEGSKA (reference sequence). CDR3 length: 15 amino acids. Between the trimmed V and J ends, which lost 6 bases and 1 base, there was a span of 17 bases. CDR3 bases: TGCAGTGCCATTAGCGAGGTTAAGGGCACAGATACGCAGTATTTT. Translation gives CSAISEVKGTDTQYF.

The V call is TRBV5-1, the J call TRBJ2-5; D possibly corresponds to TRBD1 (6 bases). V lost 4 bases and J lost 3, with 10 bases in between. Germline V gives CDR1 SGHRS, CDR2 YFSETQ. The CDR3 runs 13 residues. DNA for the CDR3: TGCGCCAGCAGCGTCCGGGACAAAGAGACCCAGTACTTC. It specifies CASSVRDKETQYF. The whole variable domain, filled in from reference TRBV5-1 and TRBJ2-5, reads KAGVTQTPRYLIKTRGQQVTLSCSPISGHRSVSWYQQTPGQGLQFLFEYFSETQRNKGNFPGRFSGRQFSNSRSEMNVSTLELGDSALYLCASSVRDKETQYFGPGTRLLVL.

Worth noting for this clonotype: Being one base from a much bigger clone, this may be a read error. This chain links TRBV12-3 or TRBV12-4 with TRBJ2-1, with TRBD1 identical over 11 bases. The CDR3 covers 15 residues. The chain's CDR3 is CASSLLGTGGDEQSF. The CDR3 DNA follows: TGTGCCAGCAGTTTACTGGGGACAGGGGGTGATGAGCAGTCCTTC.